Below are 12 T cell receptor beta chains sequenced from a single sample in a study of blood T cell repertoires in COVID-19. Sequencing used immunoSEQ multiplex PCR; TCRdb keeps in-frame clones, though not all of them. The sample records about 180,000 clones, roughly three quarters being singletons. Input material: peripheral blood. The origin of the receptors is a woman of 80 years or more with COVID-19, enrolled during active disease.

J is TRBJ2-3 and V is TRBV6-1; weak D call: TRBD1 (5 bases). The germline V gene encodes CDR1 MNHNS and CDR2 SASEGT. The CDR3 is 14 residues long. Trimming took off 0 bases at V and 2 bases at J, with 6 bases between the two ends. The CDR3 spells CASSEARVTDTQYF. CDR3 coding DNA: TGTGCCAGCAGTGAAGCCAGGGTCACAGATACGCAGTATTTT.

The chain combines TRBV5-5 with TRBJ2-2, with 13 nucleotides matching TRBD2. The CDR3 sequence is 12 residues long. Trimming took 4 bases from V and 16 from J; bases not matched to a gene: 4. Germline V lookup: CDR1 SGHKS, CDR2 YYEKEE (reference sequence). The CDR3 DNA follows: TGTGCCAGCAGCCTCGGACTAGCGGGAGAGTTTTTT. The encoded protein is CASSLGLAGEFF.

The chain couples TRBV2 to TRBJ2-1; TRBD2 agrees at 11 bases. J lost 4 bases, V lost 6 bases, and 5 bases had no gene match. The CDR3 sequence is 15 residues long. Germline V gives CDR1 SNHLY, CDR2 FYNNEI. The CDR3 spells CASSAGLAEYNEQFF. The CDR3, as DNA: TGTGCCAGCAGCGCGGGACTAGCGGAATACAATGAGCAGTTCTTC. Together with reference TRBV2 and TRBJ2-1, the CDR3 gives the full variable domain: EPEVTQTPSHQVTQMGQEVILRCVPISNHLYFYWYRQILGQKVEFLVSFYNNEISEKSEIFDDQFSVERPDGSNFTLKIRSTKLEDSAMYFCASSAGLAEYNEQFFGPGTRLTVL.

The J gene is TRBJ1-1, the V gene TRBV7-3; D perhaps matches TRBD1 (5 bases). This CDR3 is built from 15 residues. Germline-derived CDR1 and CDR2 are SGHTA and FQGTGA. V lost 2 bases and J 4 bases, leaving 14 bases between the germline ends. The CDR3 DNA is TGTGCCAGCAGCTTACAAGCAGGGTTGGCCACTGAAGCTTTCTTT. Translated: CASSLQAGLATEAFF. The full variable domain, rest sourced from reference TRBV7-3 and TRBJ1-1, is GAGVSQTPSNKVTEKGKYVELRCDPISGHTALYWYRQSLGQGPEFLIYFQGTGAADDSGLPNDRFFAVRPEGSVSTLKIQRTERGDSAVYLCASSLQAGLATEAFFGQGTRLTVV.

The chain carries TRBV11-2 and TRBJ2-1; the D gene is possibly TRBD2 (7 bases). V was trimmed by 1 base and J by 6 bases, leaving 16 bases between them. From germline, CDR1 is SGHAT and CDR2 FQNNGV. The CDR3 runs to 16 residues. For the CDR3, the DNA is TGTGCCAGCAGCTTAGCGGCGGGGGCGAGTGTCAATGAGCAGTTCTTC. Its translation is CASSLAAGASVNEQFF.

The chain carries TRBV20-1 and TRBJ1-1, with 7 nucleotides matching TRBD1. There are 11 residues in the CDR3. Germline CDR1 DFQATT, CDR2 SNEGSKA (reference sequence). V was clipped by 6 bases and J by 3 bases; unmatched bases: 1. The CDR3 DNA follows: TGCAGTGCGCAGGGGGACACTGAAGCTTTCTTT. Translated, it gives CSAQGDTEAFF.

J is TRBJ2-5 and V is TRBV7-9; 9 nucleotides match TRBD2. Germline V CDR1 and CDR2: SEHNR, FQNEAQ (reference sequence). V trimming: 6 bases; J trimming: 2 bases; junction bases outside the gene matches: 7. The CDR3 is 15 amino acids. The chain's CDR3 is CASSRGLAPQETQYF. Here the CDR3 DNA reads TGTGCCAGCAGTCGCGGACTAGCGCCACAAGAGACCCAGTACTTC.

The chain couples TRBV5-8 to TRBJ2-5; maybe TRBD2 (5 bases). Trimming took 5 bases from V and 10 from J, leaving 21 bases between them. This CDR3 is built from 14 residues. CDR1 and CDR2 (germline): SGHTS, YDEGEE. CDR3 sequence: CASSEVVRGDCQYF. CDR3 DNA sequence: TGTGCCAGCAGTGAAGTGGTCCGGGGAGATTGCCAGTACTTC.

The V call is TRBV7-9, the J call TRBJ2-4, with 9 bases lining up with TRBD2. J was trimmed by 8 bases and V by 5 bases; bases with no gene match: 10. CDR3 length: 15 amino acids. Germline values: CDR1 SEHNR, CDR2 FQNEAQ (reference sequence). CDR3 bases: TGTGCCAGCAGCACCTCTGCGGGGGGGATGCACATTCAGTACTTC. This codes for CASSTSAGGMHIQYF.

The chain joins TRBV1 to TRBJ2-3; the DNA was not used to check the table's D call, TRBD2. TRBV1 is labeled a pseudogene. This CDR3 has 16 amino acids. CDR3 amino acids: CTSSDRWDSSTDTQYF. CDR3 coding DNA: TGCACCAGCAGCGACCGATGGGACTCAAGCACAGATACGCAGTATTTT.

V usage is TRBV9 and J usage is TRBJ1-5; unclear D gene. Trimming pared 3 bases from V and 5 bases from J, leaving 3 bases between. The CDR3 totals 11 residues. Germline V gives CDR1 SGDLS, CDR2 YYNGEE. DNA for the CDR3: TGTGCCAGCAGCGCTTATCAGCCCCAGCATTTT. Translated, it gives CASSAYQPQHF.

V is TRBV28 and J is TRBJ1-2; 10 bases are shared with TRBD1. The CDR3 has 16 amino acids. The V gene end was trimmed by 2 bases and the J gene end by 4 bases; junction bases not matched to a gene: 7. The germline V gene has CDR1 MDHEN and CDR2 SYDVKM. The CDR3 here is CASSLRSGDRGYGYTF. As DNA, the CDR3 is TGTGCCAGCAGTTTAAGGTCTGGGGACAGGGGCTATGGCTACACCTTC.